The T cell receptor beta chain under discussion was sequenced for a study of cytomegalovirus exposure and HLA in healthy donors. Vbeta (60) and Jbeta (13) primers were used in the PCR. Produced via immunoSEQ multiplex PCR; TCRdb's table is partial and in-frame only. In the table there are around 280,000 clones, approximately 90% of which are singletons. Germline V gives CDR1 SGHTS, CDR2 YDEGEE. V shed 4 bases and J 3 bases; nucleotides not matched to a gene: 7. The CDR3 extends over 15 amino acids. The chain uses TRBV5-8 and TRBJ2-1; 7 bases line up with TRBD1. Sequencing was done on a sample of PBMCs. This receptor was taken from a woman between 18 and 29 years old in good health and CMV-seronegative. In DNA form, the CDR3 reads TGTGCCAGCAGCCCCGGGACAGAGGTCTACAATGAGCAGTTCTTC. It specifies CASSPGTEVYNEQFF. Drawing the rest from reference TRBV5-8 and TRBJ2-1, the complete variable domain is EAGVTQSPTHLIKTRGQQATLRCSPISGHTSVYWYQQALGLGLQFLLWYDEGEERNRGNFPPRFSGRQFPNYSSELNVNALELEDSALYLCASSPGTEVYNEQFFGPGTRLTVL.